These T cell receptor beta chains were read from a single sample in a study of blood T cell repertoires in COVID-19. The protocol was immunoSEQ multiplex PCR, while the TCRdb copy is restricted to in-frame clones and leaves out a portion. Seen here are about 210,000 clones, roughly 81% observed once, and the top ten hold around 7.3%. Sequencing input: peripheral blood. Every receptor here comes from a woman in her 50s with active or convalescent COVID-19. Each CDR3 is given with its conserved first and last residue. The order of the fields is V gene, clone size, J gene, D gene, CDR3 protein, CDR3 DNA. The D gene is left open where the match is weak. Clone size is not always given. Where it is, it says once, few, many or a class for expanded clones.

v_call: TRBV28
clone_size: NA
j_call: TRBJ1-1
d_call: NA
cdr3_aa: CASSLTWTEAFF
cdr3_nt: TGTGCCAGCAGTTTAACATGGACTGAAGCTTTCTTT

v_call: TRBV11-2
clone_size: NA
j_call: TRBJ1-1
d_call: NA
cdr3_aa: CASSLAGNTEAFF
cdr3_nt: TGTGCCAGCAGCTTGGCGGGGAACACTGAAGCTTTCTTT

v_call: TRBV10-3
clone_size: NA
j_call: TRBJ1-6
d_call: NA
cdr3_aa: CAIRGRADSPLHF
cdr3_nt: TGTGCCATCAGAGGCAGGGCTGATTCACCCCTCCACTTT

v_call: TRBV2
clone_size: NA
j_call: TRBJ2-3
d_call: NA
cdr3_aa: CASSEGIRTDTQYF
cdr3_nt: TGTGCCAGCAGTGAAGGTATCCGCACAGATACGCAGTATTTT

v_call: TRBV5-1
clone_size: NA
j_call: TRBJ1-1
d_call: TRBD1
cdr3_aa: CASRSGTGGNTEAFF
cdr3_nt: TGCGCCAGCAGATCCGGGACAGGGGGGAACACTGAAGCTTTCTTT

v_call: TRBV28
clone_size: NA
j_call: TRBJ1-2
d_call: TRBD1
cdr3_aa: CASSVPGQGFYGYTF
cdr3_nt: TGTGCCAGCAGTGTACCCGGACAGGGGTTCTATGGCTACACCTTC

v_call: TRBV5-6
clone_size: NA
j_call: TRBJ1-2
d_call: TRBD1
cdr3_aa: CASSAGQGIGGYTF
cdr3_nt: TGTGCCAGCAGCGCGGGACAGGGAATCGGAGGCTACACCTTC

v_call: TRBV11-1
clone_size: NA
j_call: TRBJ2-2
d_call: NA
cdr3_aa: CASSLGRTGELFF
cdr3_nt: TGTGCCAGCAGCTTAGGTCGGACCGGGGAGCTGTTTTTT

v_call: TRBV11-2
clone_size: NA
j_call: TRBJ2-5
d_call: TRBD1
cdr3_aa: CASSLEVQGRETQYF
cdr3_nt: TGTGCCAGCAGCTTGGAGGTACAGGGGCGAGAGACCCAGTACTTC

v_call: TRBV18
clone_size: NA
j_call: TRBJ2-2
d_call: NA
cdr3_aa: CASSPPRLRNTGELFF
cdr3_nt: TGTGCCAGCTCACCACCGCGACTTCGGAACACCGGGGAGCTGTTTTTT

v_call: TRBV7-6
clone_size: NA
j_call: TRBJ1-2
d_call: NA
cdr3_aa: CASSRGGDTGYTF
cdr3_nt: TGTGCCAGCAGCCGGGGGGGGGATACTGGCTACACCTTC

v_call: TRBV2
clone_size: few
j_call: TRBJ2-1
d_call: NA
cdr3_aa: CASHQGLGNEQFF
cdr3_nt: TGTGCCAGCCACCAGGGGCTCGGCAATGAGCAGTTCTTC

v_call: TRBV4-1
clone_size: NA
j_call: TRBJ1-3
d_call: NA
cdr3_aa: CASSQGSTELSGNTIYF
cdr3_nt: TGCGCCAGCAGCCAAGGATCGACGGAGCTCTCTGGAAACACCATATATTTT

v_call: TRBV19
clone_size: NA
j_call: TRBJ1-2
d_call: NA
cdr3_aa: CASSPRANYGYTF
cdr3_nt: TGTGCCAGTAGTCCCAGGGCCAACTATGGCTACACCTTC

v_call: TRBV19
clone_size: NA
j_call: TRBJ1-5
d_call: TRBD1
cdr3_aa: CASSRTGPANQPQHF
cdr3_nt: TGTGCCAGTAGTCGGACAGGGCCCGCCAATCAGCCCCAGCATTTT

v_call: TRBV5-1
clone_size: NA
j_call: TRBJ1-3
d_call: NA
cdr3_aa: CASSLGIGYGNTIYF
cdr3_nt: TGCGCCAGCAGCTTGGGGATCGGGTATGGGAACACCATATATTTT